The next 3 T cell receptor beta chains were all read from a single sample in a study of cytomegalovirus exposure and HLA in healthy donors. Both 60 Vbeta primers and 13 Jbeta primers went into the PCR. Libraries were prepared by immunoSEQ multiplex PCR; TCRdb keeps only in-frame clonotypes and omits some of them. The table records about 130,000 clones, under 90% of them present only once. Material for sequencing was PBMCs. The receptors here all came from a woman between 35 and 50 years old in good health and CMV-seronegative.

The J gene is TRBJ1-5, the V gene TRBV2; no clear D. Germline V gene lookup returns CDR1 SNHLY and CDR2 FYNNEI. This CDR3 region has 14 residues. V dropped 0 bases and J dropped 6 bases, with 9 bases sitting between them. The CDR3 sequence: CASSEAEWAQPQHF. The CDR3 region has the DNA TGTGCCAGCAGTGAAGCCGAGTGGGCTCAGCCCCAGCATTTT.

The chain is built from TRBV27 and TRBJ2-1; 7 bases agree with TRBD2. V lost 6 bases, J lost 2 bases, and 13 bases stayed unmatched. The V gene's germline CDR1 is MNHEY and CDR2 SMNVEV (reference sequence). The CDR3 loop spans 17 amino acids. The CDR3 is CASSPRRGGGTYNEQFF. The CDR3 coding sequence is TGTGCCAGCAGCCCTAGAAGGGGCGGGGGAACCTACAATGAGCAGTTCTTC.

There are a few counts of this clone. The chain couples TRBV19 to TRBJ1-3; D not certain. Germline assignment: CDR1 LNHDA and CDR2 SQIVND (reference sequence). The ends were cut back, 3 bases at V and 0 bases at J, with 12 bases in the middle. CDR3 length: 16 residues. In DNA, the CDR3 is TGTGCCAGTAGTATTGACTCCTGGAACTCTGGAAACACCATATATTTT. It encodes CASSIDSWNSGNTIYF.